The 29 T cell receptor beta chains listed next were all sequenced from one sample in a study of cytomegalovirus exposure and HLA in healthy donors. Vbeta (60) and Jbeta (13) primers were used in the PCR. Libraries were prepared by immunoSEQ multiplex PCR; TCRdb keeps only in-frame clonotypes and omits some of them. Counted here are approximately 73,000 clones, roughly 70% occurring once; the ten biggest clones make up around 11%. Sequenced material: PBMCs. The receptors originated from a man aged 65 to 85 in good health and CMV-seronegative.

The chain employs TRBV6-6 and TRBJ2-5; D might be TRBD2 (6 bases). Germline V CDR1 and CDR2: MNHNY, SVGAGI (reference sequence). V was shortened by 10 bases and J by 2 bases, with 17 bases between the two germline ends. The CDR3 runs to 14 residues. DNA of the CDR3: TGTGCCACCAATACGGGGGTTGGGCAAGAGACCCAGTACTTC. The encoded protein is CATNTGVGQETQYF.

A note on this clone: A read error may account for a junction end that differs from germline. The chain uses TRBV7-7 and TRBJ2-7, with D perhaps TRBD2 (5 bases). Germline V gene lookup returns CDR1 SSHAT and CDR2 FNYEAQ (reference sequence). CDR3 size: 13 residues. CDR3 residues: CASSLAESGLQYF. CDR3 DNA: TGTGCTAGCAGCTTAGCAGAGTCGGGGTTACAGTACTTC.

The V and J genes are TRBV6-6 and TRBJ2-5; 10 positions match TRBD1. CDR1 is MNHNY, CDR2 SVGAGI, per germline (reference sequence). The junction had 3 bases not matched to a gene; V was cut back by 2 bases and J by 0 bases. The CDR3 extends over 16 amino acids. The CDR3 is CASSYPGTGDQETQYF. The CDR3 DNA is TGTGCCAGCAGTTACCCTGGGACAGGGGACCAAGAGACCCAGTACTTC.

The V gene is TRBV7-2, the J gene TRBJ2-7; no clear D. Deletions cut 1 base from V and 6 bases from J, with 10 bases between. The CDR3 extends over 13 amino acids. The germline V gene encodes CDR1 SGHTA and CDR2 FQGNSA. CDR3 bases: TGTGCCAGCAGCTTAGAGATGGCTCGCGAGCAGTACTTC. Its translation: CASSLEMAREQYF.

The gene calls are TRBV5-1 and TRBJ2-2; D is possibly TRBD1 (6 bases). V was shortened by 2 bases and J by 1 base, with 18 bases between the two germline ends. CDR1 is SGHRS and CDR2 is YFSETQ in the germline V gene. This CDR3 spans 18 amino acids. CDR3 residues: CASSFFPMTDRNTGELFF. The DNA for the CDR3 is TGCGCCAGCAGCTTTTTCCCAATGACGGACAGGAACACCGGGGAGCTGTTTTTT. The full variable domain, completed using reference TRBV5-1 and TRBJ2-2, is KAGVTQTPRYLIKTRGQQVTLSCSPISGHRSVSWYQQTPGQGLQFLFEYFSETQRNKGNFPGRFSGRQFSNSRSEMNVSTLELGDSALYLCASSFFPMTDRNTGELFFGEGSRLTVL.

This chain links TRBV9 with TRBJ1-2, with D possibly TRBD1 on 6 matching bases. In germline, CDR1 is SGDLS, CDR2 YYNGEE. Trimming took 1 base from V and 6 from J, leaving 10 bases between them. The CDR3 is 13 residues long. The chain's CDR3 is CASSVQGTHGYTF. DNA for the CDR3: TGTGCCAGCAGCGTACAGGGGACCCATGGCTACACCTTC.

This clone was recorded only once. The chain recombines TRBV2 with TRBJ2-6, with a tentative D call TRBD2 (7 bases). CDR1 and CDR2 from the germline V gene are SNHLY and FYNNEI. The CDR3 is 17 residues long. V gave up 7 bases and J gave up 2 bases, with 18 bases separating them. This CDR3 reads CASTSGGAVPGANVLTF. CDR3 sequence (DNA): TGTGCCAGCACGTCGGGGGGCGCAGTTCCTGGGGCCAACGTCCTGACTTTC. The variable domain in full, completed from reference TRBV2 and TRBJ2-6, reads EPEVTQTPSHQVTQMGQEVILRCVPISNHLYFYWYRQILGQKVEFLVSFYNNEISEKSEIFDDQFSVERPDGSNFTLKIRSTKLEDSAMYFCASTSGGAVPGANVLTFGAGSRLTVL.

This clone was seen only once. This rearrangement joins TRBV6-1 to TRBJ2-6; the match to TRBD2 covers 13 bases. Trimming took 4 bases from V and 2 from J; bases not matched to a gene: 11. Germline V gene lookup returns CDR1 MNHNS and CDR2 SASEGT. CDR3 length: 20 residues. CDR3 nucleotides: TGTGCCAGCAGTGCAATATCCGGGACTAGCGGGATCCCTGGGGCCAACGTCCTGACTTTC. Protein: CASSAISGTSGIPGANVLTF.

Here the CDR3 DNA reads TGTGCCAGCAGGGGGAGGACTAGCCAAGGCTACACCTTC. It translates to CASRGRTSQGYTF. This chain uses TRBV2 with TRBJ1-2; D unclear. The V and J ends lost 6 bases and 8 bases respectively, with 16 bases between them. The V gene's germline CDR1 is SNHLY and CDR2 FYNNEI. The CDR3 has 13 residues.

The chain carries TRBV11-3 and TRBJ2-1, with a possible D match to TRBD1 (6 bases). The V gene lost 5 bases and the J gene lost 3 bases, with 14 bases spanning the gap. CDR3 length equals 15 residues. Germline V lookup: CDR1 SGHNT, CDR2 YENEEA. CDR3 DNA sequence: TGTGCCAGCAGCCCAGAGGGGGACCTCTACAATGAGCAGTTCTTC. Protein product: CASSPEGDLYNEQFF. Full variable domain (missing parts from reference TRBV11-3 and TRBJ2-1): EAGVVQSPRYKIIEKKQPVAFWCNPISGHNTLYWYLQNLGQGPELLIRYENEEAVDDSQLPKDRFSAERLKGVDSTLKIQPAELGDSAVYLCASSPEGDLYNEQFFGPGTRLTVL.

This rearrangement joins TRBV4-3 to TRBJ1-5; D gene ambiguous. The CDR3 spans 14 residues. Germline V gene sequence: CDR1 LGHNA, CDR2 YSLEER. Trimming removed 0 bases at V and 6 bases at J, with 9 bases between. The CDR3 region is CASSQDQTRQPQHF. The CDR3 DNA follows: TGCGCCAGCAGCCAAGATCAGACTCGTCAGCCCCAGCATTTT.

CDR3 protein: CASSQGQVNTEAFF. The CDR3 DNA reads TGTGCCAGCAGCCAGGGACAGGTGAACACTGAAGCTTTCTTT. J is TRBJ1-1 and V is TRBV7-9; 8 bases align to TRBD1. J was trimmed by 0 bases and V by 5 bases; bases with no gene match: 2. The CDR3 is 14 amino acids. Germline CDR1 is SEHNR and CDR2 is FQNEAQ (reference sequence).

This clone was seen a handful of times. The chain joins TRBV7-8 to TRBJ2-1, with 8 bases fitting TRBD1. CDR3 size: 15 residues. J was trimmed by 7 bases and V by 2 bases; bases with no gene match: 7. The germline V gene encodes CDR1 SGHVS and CDR2 FQNEAQ. The CDR3 DNA follows: TGTGCCAGCAGCTTAAACCAGGGGGCGCGTAATGAGCAGTTCTTC. This gives the protein CASSLNQGARNEQFF.

This clone appeared once. This sequence joins TRBV7-2 and TRBJ2-2, with 7 bases matching TRBD2. This CDR3 is built from 16 residues. J lost 2 bases, V lost 1 base, and 4 bases had no gene match. Germline CDR1 SGHTA, CDR2 FQGNSA. This chain's CDR3 is CASSLVGGSNTGELFF. The CDR3 coding sequence is TGTGCCAGCAGCTTAGTGGGGGGGTCAAACACCGGGGAGCTGTTTTTT.

J is TRBJ2-7 and V is TRBV18; D not resolved. The V and J ends lost 3 bases and 0 bases respectively, with 6 bases between them. Germline V lookup: CDR1 KGHSH, CDR2 LQKENI. This CDR3 has 13 residues. In nucleotides, the CDR3 is TGTGCCAGCTCACCTGAGAGCTCCTACGAGCAGTACTTC. It encodes CASSPESSYEQYF.

This clone showed up just once. The J gene is TRBJ1-4, the V gene TRBV28, with TRBD1 as a possible D gene (5 bases). V was clipped by 8 bases and J by 7 bases, with 17 bases between them. CDR1 is MDHEN, CDR2 SYDVKM, per germline. The CDR3 consists of 14 residues. The CDR3 DNA sequence: TGTGCCAGCGGCCTCCAGGGAGCGGGTGAAAAACTGTTTTTT. This sequence encodes CASGLQGAGEKLFF.

This rearrangement joins TRBV4-1 to TRBJ2-2; tentative D call: TRBD2 (5 bases). Trimming removed 8 bases at V and 6 bases at J, with 22 bases between. CDR1 and CDR2 (germline): MGHRA, YSYEKL. The CDR3 is 16 residues long. DNA for the CDR3: TGCGCCAGCGGGCTCTTTATCGATGTGGACTCCGGGGAGCTGTTTTTT. This encodes CASGLFIDVDSGELFF.

The table lists this clone with a count of one. This chain uses TRBV18 with TRBJ2-5; TRBD1 might be the D (5 bases). V dropped 3 bases and J dropped 4 bases, with 12 bases sitting between them. Germline V gives CDR1 KGHSH, CDR2 LQKENI. This CDR3 is 14 amino acids long. The CDR3 sequence is CASSPEGVGETQYF. DNA of the CDR3: TGTGCCAGCTCACCGGAAGGGGTTGGAGAGACCCAGTACTTC.

This chain connects TRBV10-3 to TRBJ2-1; TRBD2 is a possible D gene (6 bases). The ends were cut back, 4 bases at V and 2 bases at J, with 15 bases in the middle. CDR3 length: 16 amino acids. Germline CDR1 and CDR2: ENHRY and SYGVKD. The CDR3 coding sequence is TGTGCCATCAGTGGGTCTAGTAGCGGCACCTACAATGAGCAGTTCTTC. Translation gives CAISGSSSGTYNEQFF.

V gene TRBV12-2 combines with J gene TRBJ2-1; TRBD2 is the table's D call and was not checked against the DNA. TRBV12-2 is flagged as a pseudogene. This CDR3 has 22 amino acids. CDR3 sequence (DNA): TGTGCAAGTCGCTTAGGTGTTGGAAACCGGGCGGGGGGCCGAACATCCTACAATGAGCAGTTCTTC. This encodes CASRLGVGNRAGGRTSYNEQFF.

V gene TRBV2 combines with J gene TRBJ2-2; D is unclear. CDR1 and CDR2 (germline): SNHLY, FYNNEI. The CDR3 loop spans 14 amino acids. V dropped 4 bases and J dropped 5 bases, with 11 bases sitting between them. The CDR3 coding sequence is TGTGCCAGCAGTGGGTCTACCGAAACCGGGGAGCTGTTTTTT. Translation: CASSGSTETGELFF.

Here the CDR3 reads CASSPTGKNTEAFF. CDR3 in DNA: TGTGCCAGCAGTCCGACAGGTAAGAACACTGAAGCTTTCTTT. V usage is TRBV27 and J usage is TRBJ1-1; the D gene is possibly TRBD1 (6 bases). Germline CDR1 MNHEY, CDR2 SMNVEV (reference sequence). This CDR3 comprises 14 residues. Deletions cut 5 bases from V and 1 base from J, with 11 bases between.

The chain has TRBV28 and TRBJ2-3; D is uncertain. V was cut by 5 bases and J by 6 bases, with 18 bases left in between. The length of the CDR3 is 15 residues. CDR1 MDHEN and CDR2 SYDVKM come from the germline V gene. The CDR3 is CASSPTRLSGDTQYF. In DNA form, the CDR3 reads TGTGCCAGCAGTCCAACCCGACTTTCTGGGGATACGCAGTATTTT.

The chain's CDR3 is CASSRTGGAKNTGELFF. In DNA, the CDR3 is TGTGCCAGCTCACGGACGGGAGGCGCAAAGAACACCGGGGAGCTGTTTTTT. The chain has TRBV18 and TRBJ2-2; the match to TRBD2 covers 7 bases. Germline-derived CDR1 and CDR2 are KGHSH and LQKENI. Trimming cost V 4 bases and J 1 base; bases outside gene matches: 9. This CDR3 contains 17 residues.

This chain joins TRBV7-9 and TRBJ1-5; a weak D match, TRBD1 (6 bases). This CDR3 is 14 amino acids long. V lost 1 base and J 8 bases, leaving 12 bases between the germline ends. Germline CDR1 and CDR2: SEHNR and FQNEAQ (reference sequence). This CDR3 reads CASSLGGTTEPQHF. Written as DNA, the CDR3 is TGTGCCAGCAGCTTAGGTGGGACAACCGAGCCCCAGCATTTT.

The V call is TRBV4-2, the J call TRBJ1-1, with 9 positions matching TRBD1. Germline V gives CDR1 LGHNA, CDR2 YNFKEQ. This CDR3 comprises 14 residues. The J segment lost 5 bases and the V segment lost 3 bases, leaving 4 bases of the junction unmatched. Here the CDR3 reads CASSQDRGGTEAFF. The CDR3 bases are TGTGCCAGCAGCCAGGACAGGGGAGGAACTGAAGCTTTCTTT.

The CDR3 spells CASSGTGGYEKLFF. CDR3 in DNA: TGTGCCAGCAGTGGGACAGGGGGTTACGAAAAACTGTTTTTT. The V call is TRBV6-1, the J call TRBJ1-4, with 10 bases that match TRBD1. The V segment lost 4 bases and the J segment 8 bases; nucleotides outside the gene matches: 4. The CDR3 covers 14 residues. Germline V gene lookup returns CDR1 MNHNS and CDR2 SASEGT.

J is TRBJ2-3 and V is TRBV10-1; the match to TRBD2 covers 9 bases. Germline V gene lookup returns CDR1 WNHNN and CDR2 SYGVQD (reference sequence). The length of the CDR3 is 15 residues. The ends lost 3 bases at V and 4 bases at J; junction bases unmatched: 5. The CDR3 reads CASSDAGGAADTQYF. CDR3 in DNA: TGCGCCAGCAGTGATGCGGGGGGGGCCGCAGATACGCAGTATTTT.

J is TRBJ2-3 and V is TRBV5-4; TRBD2 might be the D (6 bases). This CDR3 region has 15 residues. Germline V gene data show CDR1 as SGHNT and CDR2 as YYREEE (reference sequence). V lost 3 bases and J 0 bases, leaving 11 bases between the germline ends. The CDR3 coding sequence is TGTGCCAGCAGCTGGGGGGATACTAGCACAGATACGCAGTATTTT. As protein: CASSWGDTSTDTQYF. Filled out from reference TRBV5-4 and TRBJ2-3, the complete variable domain reads ETGVTQSPTHLIKTRGQQVTLRCSSQSGHNTVSWYQQALGQGPQFIFQYYREEENGRGNFPPRFSGLQFPNYSSELNVNALELDDSALYLCASSWGDTSTDTQYFGPGTRLTVL.